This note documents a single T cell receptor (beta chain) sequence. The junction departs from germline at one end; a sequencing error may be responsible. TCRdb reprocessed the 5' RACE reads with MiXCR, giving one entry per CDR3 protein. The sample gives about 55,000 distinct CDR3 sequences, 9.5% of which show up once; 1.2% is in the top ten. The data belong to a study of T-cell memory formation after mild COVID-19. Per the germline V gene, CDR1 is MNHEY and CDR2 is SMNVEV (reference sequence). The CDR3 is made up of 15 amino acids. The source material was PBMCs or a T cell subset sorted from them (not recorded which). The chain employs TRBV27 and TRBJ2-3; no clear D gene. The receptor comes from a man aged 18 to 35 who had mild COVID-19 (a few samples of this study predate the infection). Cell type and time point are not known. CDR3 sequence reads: CSSSLMGSWTDTQYF. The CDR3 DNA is TGTTCCAGCAGTTTAATGGGTTCGTGGACAGATACGCAGTATTTT.